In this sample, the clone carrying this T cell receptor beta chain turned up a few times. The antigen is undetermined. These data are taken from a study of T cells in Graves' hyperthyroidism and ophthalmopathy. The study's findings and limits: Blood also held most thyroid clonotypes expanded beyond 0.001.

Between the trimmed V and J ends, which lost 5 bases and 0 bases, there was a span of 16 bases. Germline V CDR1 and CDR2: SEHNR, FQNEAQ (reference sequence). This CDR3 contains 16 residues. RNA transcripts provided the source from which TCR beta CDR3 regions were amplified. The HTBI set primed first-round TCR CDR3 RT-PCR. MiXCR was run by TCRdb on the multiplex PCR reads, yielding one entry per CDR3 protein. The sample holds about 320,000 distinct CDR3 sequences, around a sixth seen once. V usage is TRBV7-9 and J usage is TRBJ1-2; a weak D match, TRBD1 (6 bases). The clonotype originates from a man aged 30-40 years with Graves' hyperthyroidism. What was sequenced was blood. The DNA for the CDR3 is TGTGCCAGCAGCCCCACCGAGGGGGGCTCTAACTATGGCTACACCTTC. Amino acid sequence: CASSPTEGGSNYGYTF.